These 15 T cell receptor beta chains share one sample of origin, sequenced in a study of T cells in localized non-small cell lung cancer. The repertoire was sequenced with immunoSEQ multiplex PCR; TCRdb's copy has only in-frame clones and lacks some. The data show 20,000 to 30,000 clones, with roughly 87% seen just once and 25% to 30% held by the top ten. This sample comprised peripheral blood, obtained before any cancer treatment. These TCRs come from a male donor aged 60 or over with stage I squamous cell lung carcinoma.

The V gene is TRBV27, the J gene TRBJ1-4; a weak D match, TRBD1 (5 bases). The CDR3 extends over 15 amino acids. Trimming pared 3 bases from V and 3 bases from J, leaving 11 bases between. Germline CDR1 reads MNHEY; CDR2 reads SMNVEV (reference sequence). The CDR3 DNA follows: TGTGCCAGCAGTTTCTCCAGGGATGCTAATGAAAAACTGTTTTTT. Translation gives CASSFSRDANEKLFF.

This chain joins TRBV6-5 and TRBJ2-1; TRBD2 might be the D (5 bases). Germline V CDR1 and CDR2: MNHEY, SVGAGI. The V end was cut by 4 bases, the J end by 6 bases, with 10 bases between. The CDR3 consists of 13 residues. CDR3 sequence: CASSLTSTNEQFF. The CDR3 DNA sequence: TGTGCCAGCAGTTTAACTAGTACCAATGAGCAGTTCTTC.

The gene calls are TRBV5-1 and TRBJ2-2, with TRBD1 identical over 8 bases. The CDR3 covers 15 residues. CDR1 SGHRS and CDR2 YFSETQ come from the germline V gene. V was pared by 0 bases and J by 4 bases, with 2 bases of the junction left unmatched. CDR3 nucleotide sequence: TGCGCCAGCAGCTTGGCCGGGACAGGCACCGGGGAGCTGTTTTTT. It codes for CASSLAGTGTGELFF.

The V call is TRBV11-2, the J call TRBJ2-2, with TRBD1 identical over 7 bases. The CDR3 runs 15 residues. Germline CDR1 reads SGHAT; CDR2 reads FQNNGV. Trimming took 5 bases from V and 0 from J; bases not matched to a gene: 3. The CDR3 nucleotides read TGTGCCAGCAGCCCTACAGGGGCGAACACCGGGGAGCTGTTTTTT. Translated, it gives CASSPTGANTGELFF. Full variable domain (remainder filled in from reference TRBV11-2 and TRBJ2-2): EAGVAQSPRYKIIEKRQSVAFWCNPISGHATLYWYQQILGQGPKLLIQFQNNGVVDDSQLPKDRFSAERLKGVDSTLKIQPAKLEDSAVYLCASSPTGANTGELFFGEGSRLTVL.

The chain's CDR3 is CASSIGGRRRLNTEAFF. The CDR3 DNA is TGTGCCAGCAGCATTGGGGGTAGACGGAGGTTGAACACTGAAGCTTTCTTT. V is TRBV11-2 and J is TRBJ1-1; D is perhaps TRBD1 (5 bases). The V end lost 5 bases, the J end lost 0 bases, and 19 bases lay between the germline ends. CDR1 is SGHAT, CDR2 FQNNGV, per germline. The length of the CDR3 is 17 residues.

This chain links TRBV5-4 with TRBJ2-6; perhaps TRBD1 as D (5 bases). Germline V gene data show CDR1 as SGHNT and CDR2 as YYREEE (reference sequence). V shed 4 bases and J shed 3 bases, with 8 bases lying between them. CDR3 length: 14 residues. CDR3 sequence reads: CASSARVGANVLTF. CDR3 sequence (DNA): TGTGCCAGCAGCGCCAGGGTTGGGGCCAACGTCCTGACTTTC.

The gene calls are TRBV14 and TRBJ1-1; possible D gene TRBD1, 6 bases. This CDR3 has 13 residues. Germline loops: CDR1 SGHDN, CDR2 FVKESK. The V and J ends lost 4 bases and 5 bases respectively, with 11 bases between them. The DNA for the CDR3 is TGTGCCAGCAGCCGGGTTAGGGGGACTGAAGCTTTCTTT. It is translated as CASSRVRGTEAFF.

This chain joins TRBV29-1 and TRBJ1-1; the D gene is possibly TRBD1 (5 bases). Germline V CDR1 and CDR2: SQVTM, ANQGSEA. V dropped 6 bases and J dropped 1 base, with 12 bases sitting between them. The CDR3 is 13 amino acids. In DNA form, the CDR3 reads TGCAGCGTGGACACTACCGGGAACACTGAAGCTTTCTTT. Translated, it gives CSVDTTGNTEAFF.

The chain employs TRBV7-6 and TRBJ1-1; 8 bases line up with TRBD1. This CDR3 is built from 16 residues. The germline gives CDR1 SGHVS, CDR2 FNYEAQ. The V and J ends lost 1 base and 7 bases, in that order; junction bases with no gene match: 11. The CDR3 here is CASSLGGTDRGGEAFF. The CDR3, as DNA: TGTGCCAGCAGCTTAGGAGGAACTGACAGGGGTGGTGAAGCTTTCTTT.

This clone was found a few times. The chain carries TRBV7-9 and TRBJ2-5; TRBD1 is a possible D gene (5 bases). The CDR3 loop spans 12 amino acids. Trimming left V 4 bases short and J 7 bases short, with 10 bases between. Looked up from germline, CDR1 is SEHNR and CDR2 is FQNEAQ (reference sequence). CDR3 sequence reads: CASSSSGATQYF. CDR3 in DNA: TGTGCCAGCAGCTCGAGTGGGGCGACCCAGTACTTC.

The chain employs TRBV18 and TRBJ1-1; TRBD1 matches 10 bases. This CDR3 spans 14 amino acids. The trim removed 3 bases at V and 8 bases at J, leaving 6 bases unmatched. The V gene's germline CDR1 is KGHSH and CDR2 LQKENI. CDR3 in amino acids: CASSPEGQGTEAFF. The CDR3 DNA follows: TGTGCCAGCTCACCTGAGGGACAGGGGACAGAAGCTTTCTTT.

The chain is built from TRBV7-2 and TRBJ2-3, with no clear D. The CDR3 sequence is 12 residues long. The V gene lost 3 bases and the J gene lost 2 bases, with 3 bases spanning the gap. CDR1 and CDR2 from the germline V gene are SGHTA and FQGNSA. The CDR3 reads CASSFSTDTQYF. In DNA form, the CDR3 reads TGTGCCAGCAGCTTCTCCACAGATACGCAGTATTTT.

This chain uses TRBV5-1 with TRBJ2-1; 9 nucleotides agree with TRBD2. The germline V gene encodes CDR1 SGHRS and CDR2 YFSETQ. J gave up 3 bases and V 0 bases, and 4 bases lay outside the gene matches. The CDR3 spans 16 residues. CDR3 coding DNA: TGCGCCAGCAGCTTGGGAAGCGGGGGGCTCTACAATGAGCAGTTCTTC. It is translated as CASSLGSGGLYNEQFF.

This sequence joins TRBV15 and TRBJ2-7; D not certain. V was pared by 3 bases and J by 12 bases, with 15 bases between. The CDR3 length is 12 residues. CDR1 and CDR2 from the germline V gene are LNHNV and YYDKDF (reference sequence). CDR3 nucleotide sequence: TGTGCCACCAGCAGCTCCCAGTCAGGCACGTACTTC. Protein product: CATSSSQSGTYF.

J is TRBJ2-7 and V is TRBV27, with TRBD1 matching 9 bases. J lost 4 bases, V lost 3 bases, and 4 bases had no gene match. In germline, CDR1 is MNHEY, CDR2 SMNVEV (reference sequence). The CDR3 loop spans 14 amino acids. In DNA, the CDR3 is TGTGCCAGCAGTTTCGCCGGACAGGGGTACGAGCAGTACTTC. Translation gives CASSFAGQGYEQYF.